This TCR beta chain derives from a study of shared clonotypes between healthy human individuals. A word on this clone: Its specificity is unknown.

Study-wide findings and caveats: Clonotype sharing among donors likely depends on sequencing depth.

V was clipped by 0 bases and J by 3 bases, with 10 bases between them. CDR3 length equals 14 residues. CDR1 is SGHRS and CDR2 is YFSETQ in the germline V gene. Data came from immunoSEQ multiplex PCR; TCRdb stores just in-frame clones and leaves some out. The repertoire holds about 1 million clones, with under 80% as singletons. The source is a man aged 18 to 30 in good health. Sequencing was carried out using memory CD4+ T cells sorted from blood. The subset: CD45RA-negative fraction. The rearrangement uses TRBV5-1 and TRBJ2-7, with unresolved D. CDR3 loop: CASSLGSSYYEQYF. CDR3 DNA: TGCGCCAGCAGCTTGGGCTCGAGTTACTACGAGCAGTACTTC.